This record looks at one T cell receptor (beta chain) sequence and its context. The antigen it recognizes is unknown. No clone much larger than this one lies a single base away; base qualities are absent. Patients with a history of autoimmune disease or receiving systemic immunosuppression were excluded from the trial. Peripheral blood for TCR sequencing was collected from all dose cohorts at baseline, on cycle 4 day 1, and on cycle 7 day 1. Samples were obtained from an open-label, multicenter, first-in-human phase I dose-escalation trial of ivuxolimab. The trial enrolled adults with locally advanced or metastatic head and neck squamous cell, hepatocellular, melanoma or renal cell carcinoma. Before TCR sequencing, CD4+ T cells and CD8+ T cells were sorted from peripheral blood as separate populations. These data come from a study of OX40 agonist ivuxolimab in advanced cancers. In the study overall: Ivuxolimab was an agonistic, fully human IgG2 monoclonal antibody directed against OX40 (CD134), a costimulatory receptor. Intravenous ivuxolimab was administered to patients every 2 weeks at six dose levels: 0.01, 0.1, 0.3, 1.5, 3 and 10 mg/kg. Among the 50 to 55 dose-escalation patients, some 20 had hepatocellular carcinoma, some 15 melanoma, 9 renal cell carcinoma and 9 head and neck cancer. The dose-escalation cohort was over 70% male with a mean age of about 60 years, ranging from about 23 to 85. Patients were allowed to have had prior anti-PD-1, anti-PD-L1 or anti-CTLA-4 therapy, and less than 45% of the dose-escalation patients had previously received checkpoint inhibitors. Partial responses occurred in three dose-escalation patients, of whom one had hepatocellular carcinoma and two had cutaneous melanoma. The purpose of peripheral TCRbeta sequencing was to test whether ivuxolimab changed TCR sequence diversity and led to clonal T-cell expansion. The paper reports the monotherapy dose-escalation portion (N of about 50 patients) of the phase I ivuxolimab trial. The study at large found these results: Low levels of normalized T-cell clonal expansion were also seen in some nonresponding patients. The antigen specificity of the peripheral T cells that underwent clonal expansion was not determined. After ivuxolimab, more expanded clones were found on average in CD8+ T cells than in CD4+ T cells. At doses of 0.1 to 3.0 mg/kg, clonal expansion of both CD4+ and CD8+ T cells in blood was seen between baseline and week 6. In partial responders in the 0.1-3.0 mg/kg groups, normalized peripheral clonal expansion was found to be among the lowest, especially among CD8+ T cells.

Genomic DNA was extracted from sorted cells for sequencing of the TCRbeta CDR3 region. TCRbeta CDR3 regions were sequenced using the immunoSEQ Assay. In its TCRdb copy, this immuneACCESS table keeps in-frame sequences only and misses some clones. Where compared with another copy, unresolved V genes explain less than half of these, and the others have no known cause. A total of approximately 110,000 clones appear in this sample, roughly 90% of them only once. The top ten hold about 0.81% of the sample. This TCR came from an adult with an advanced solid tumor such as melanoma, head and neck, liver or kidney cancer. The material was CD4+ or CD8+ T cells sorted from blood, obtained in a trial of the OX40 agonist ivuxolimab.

The DNA is TGTGCCAGCATGTCTCACCTACTTGGAAACACCATATATTTT. Its protein product is CASMSHLLGNTIYF. The chain couples TRBV28 to TRBJ1-3, with the D gene call left open. Spanning cysteine to phenylalanine, the CDR3 consists of 14 amino acids. CDR3 DNA only is kept here, 42 bases in frame from base 1. V is cut by 7 bases and J by 3 bases, and the space between the germline ends is 13 bases. The germline V gene sets CDR1 to MDHEN and CDR2 to SYDVKM.